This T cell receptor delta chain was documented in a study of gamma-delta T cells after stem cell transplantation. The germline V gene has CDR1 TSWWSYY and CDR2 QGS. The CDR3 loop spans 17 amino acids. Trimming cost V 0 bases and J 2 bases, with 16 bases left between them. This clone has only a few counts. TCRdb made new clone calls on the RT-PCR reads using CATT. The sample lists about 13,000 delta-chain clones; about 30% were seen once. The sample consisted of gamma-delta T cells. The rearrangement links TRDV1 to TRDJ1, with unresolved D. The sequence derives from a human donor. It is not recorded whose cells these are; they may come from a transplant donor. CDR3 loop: CALGELGLPVDTDKLIF. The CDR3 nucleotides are TGTGCTCTTGGGGAACTAGGTCTCCCGGTGGATACCGATAAACTCATCTTT.